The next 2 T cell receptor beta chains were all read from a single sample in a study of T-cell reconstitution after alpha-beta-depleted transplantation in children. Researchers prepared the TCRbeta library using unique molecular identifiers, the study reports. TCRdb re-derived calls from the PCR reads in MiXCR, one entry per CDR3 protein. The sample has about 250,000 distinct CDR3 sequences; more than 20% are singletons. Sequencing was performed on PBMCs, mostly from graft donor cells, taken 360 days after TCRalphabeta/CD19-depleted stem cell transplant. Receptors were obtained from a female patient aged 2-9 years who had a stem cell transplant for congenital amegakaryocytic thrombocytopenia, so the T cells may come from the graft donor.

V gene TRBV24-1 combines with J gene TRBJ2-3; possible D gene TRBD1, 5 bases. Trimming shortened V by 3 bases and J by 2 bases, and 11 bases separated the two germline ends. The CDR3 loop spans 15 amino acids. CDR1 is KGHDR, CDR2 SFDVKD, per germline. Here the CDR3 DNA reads TGTGCCACCAGTGATACCAGCAGGGACACAGATACGCAGTATTTT. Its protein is CATSDTSRDTDTQYF.

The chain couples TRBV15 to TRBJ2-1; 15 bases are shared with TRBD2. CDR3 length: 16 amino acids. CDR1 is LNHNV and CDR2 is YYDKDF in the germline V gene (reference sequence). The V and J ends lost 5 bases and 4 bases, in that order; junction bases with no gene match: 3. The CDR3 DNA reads TGTGCCACCAGCGGACTAGCGGGAGGGATATACAATGAGCAGTTCTTC. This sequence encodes CATSGLAGGIYNEQFF.